The clone carrying this T cell receptor (beta chain) was detected a few times. Its antigen is not known. The whole isolated RNA underwent reverse transcription, so sequencing captured expressed TCRB transcripts. Sequencing of naive, central memory and regulatory T cell samples gave an average of approximately 3.5 million reads. The data were produced by immunoSEQ multiplex PCR, yet TCRdb's version contains in-frame clones alone and is incomplete. The sample includes 130,000 to 150,000 clones, 9.2% of them seen just once. The data were obtained in a study of beta chain features in type 1 diabetes. At the level of the study: Patient and healthy donor groups were alike in age, gender and cell yields.

Averaging roughly 110 mL, one heparinised blood draw was given by each donor. The CDR3 has 14 amino acids. Trimming removed 6 bases from V and 7 bases from J; junction bases left unmatched: 6. CDR1 and CDR2 (germline): SNHLY, FYNNEI. Overall study results and limits: Among patients, naive, central memory and Treg TCRB repertoires appeared more similar than among healthy donors.

The receptor was derived from a young man in good health. The rearrangement links TRBV2 to TRBJ1-5; 10 positions match TRBD1. What was sequenced was central memory CD4+ T cells from blood. The DNA of the CDR3 is TGTGCCAGCAGCAGACAGGGGGCTGAACAGCCCCAGCATTTT. Its translation is CASSRQGAEQPQHF. Full variable domain (rest looked up from reference TRBV2 and TRBJ1-5): EPEVTQTPSHQVTQMGQEVILRCVPISNHLYFYWYRQILGQKVEFLVSFYNNEISEKSEIFDDQFSVERPDGSNFTLKIRSTKLEDSAMYFCASSRQGAEQPQHFGDGTRLSIL.